This TCR beta chain came from a study of vaccination and CD4 T cells after COVID-19. On the study more broadly: The cells in question were stimulated using overlapping spike peptides derived from SARS-CoV-2, HCoV-NL63, HCoV-OC43 and HCoV-229E. Broader study findings: Only post-vaccination samples contained a median approximately 90% of the reactive clones in convalescent patients.

Cultured CD4+ T cell DNA underwent sequencing with the Oncomine TCR Beta short-read assay. In TCRdb, the PCR reads were re-called with MiXCR into one record per CDR3 protein. The table shows 9,500 to 15,000 distinct CDR3 sequences, with around 46% occurring only once. This clonotype occurred a few times. The antigen is undetermined. Treatment indicated: roughly 11-day PBMC culture with coronavirus spike peptide pools or control peptides (ViraFEST assay). The CDR3 runs to 14 residues. V lost 6 bases and J lost 4, with 14 bases in between. Sequences were obtained from CD4+ T cells from blood, cultured in vitro. The chain uses TRBV12-3 or TRBV12-4 and TRBJ2-3, with a tentative D call TRBD2 (6 bases). This clonotype was obtained from a human donor who had recovered from COVID-19. CDR3 region: CASRLARGADTQYF. For the CDR3, the DNA is TGTGCCAGCAGGCTAGCGAGAGGGGCAGATACGCAGTATTTT.